This T cell receptor beta chain was recorded in a study of CD8 T cells in ankylosing spondylitis. At least ten counts were recorded for this clonotype. What it binds is not known. Overall study results and limits: Some of the motif variants had earlier been found in reactive arthritis patients' fluid and blood. The disease-linked clones had a CD8+ phenotype and low blood frequencies. In ankylosing spondylitis blood, a motif of seven to nine highly homologous TCR beta variants appeared characteristic.

The V gene lost 6 bases and the J gene lost 5 bases, with 13 bases spanning the gap. CDR3 length: 14 residues. The germline V gene has CDR1 MNHNS and CDR2 SASEGT. Each TCR beta library was made by quantitative 5'-RACE that incorporated molecular barcodes. A single record per CDR3 protein comes from TCRdb applying MiXCR to the 5' RACE reads. The table shows under 250,000 distinct CDR3 sequences, with roughly 6.6% occurring only once. Material for sequencing was blood, either unsorted or a sorted T cell fraction (not recorded which). The origin of this receptor is a male donor with ankylosing spondylitis. The J gene is TRBJ2-2, the V gene TRBV6-1; tentative D call: TRBD2 (6 bases). The CDR3 protein is CASSPGTLTGELFF. CDR3 nucleotides: TGTGCCAGCAGCCCGGGGACTCTAACCGGGGAGCTGTTTTTT.